This TCR beta chain was sequenced for a study of beta chain features in type 1 diabetes. This clone was counted only a few times. Isolated RNA was reverse transcribed in full, so expressed TCRB transcripts were sequenced. This table comes from immunoSEQ multiplex PCR, and its TCRdb copy is limited to in-frame clones, with some not included. The sample lists around 300,000 clones, approximately 11% occurring once. The CDR3 totals 12 residues. V dropped 7 bases and J dropped 4; count of bases not matched to a gene: 4. Germline loops: CDR1 MGHDK, CDR2 SYGVNS. The chain employs TRBV25-1 and TRBJ2-7; 7 bases are shared with TRBD1. Sequences were obtained from naive CD4+ T cells from blood. This TCR was sampled from a woman aged 25 to 45 in good health. This CDR3 is CASTLTGYEQYF. CDR3 nucleotides: TGTGCCAGCACCTTGACAGGGTACGAGCAGTACTTC.